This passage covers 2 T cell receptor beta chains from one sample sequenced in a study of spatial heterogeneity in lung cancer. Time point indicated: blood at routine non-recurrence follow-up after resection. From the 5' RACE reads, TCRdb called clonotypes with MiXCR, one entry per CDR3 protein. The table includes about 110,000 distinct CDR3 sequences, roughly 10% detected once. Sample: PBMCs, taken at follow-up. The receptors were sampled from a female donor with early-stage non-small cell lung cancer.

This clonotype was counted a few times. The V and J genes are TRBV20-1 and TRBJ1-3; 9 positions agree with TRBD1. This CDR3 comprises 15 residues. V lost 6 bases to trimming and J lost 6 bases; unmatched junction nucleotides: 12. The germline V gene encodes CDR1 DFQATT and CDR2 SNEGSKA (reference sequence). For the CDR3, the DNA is TGCAGTGCCGAGAGACAGGGGGGAATCGCAAACACCATATATTTT. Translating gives CSAERQGGIANTIYF.

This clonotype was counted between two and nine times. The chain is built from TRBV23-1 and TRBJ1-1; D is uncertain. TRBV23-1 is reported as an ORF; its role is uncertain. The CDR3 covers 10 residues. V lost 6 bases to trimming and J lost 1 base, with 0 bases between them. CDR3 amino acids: CASRNTEAFF. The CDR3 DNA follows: TGCGCCAGCAGGAACACTGAAGCTTTCTTT.